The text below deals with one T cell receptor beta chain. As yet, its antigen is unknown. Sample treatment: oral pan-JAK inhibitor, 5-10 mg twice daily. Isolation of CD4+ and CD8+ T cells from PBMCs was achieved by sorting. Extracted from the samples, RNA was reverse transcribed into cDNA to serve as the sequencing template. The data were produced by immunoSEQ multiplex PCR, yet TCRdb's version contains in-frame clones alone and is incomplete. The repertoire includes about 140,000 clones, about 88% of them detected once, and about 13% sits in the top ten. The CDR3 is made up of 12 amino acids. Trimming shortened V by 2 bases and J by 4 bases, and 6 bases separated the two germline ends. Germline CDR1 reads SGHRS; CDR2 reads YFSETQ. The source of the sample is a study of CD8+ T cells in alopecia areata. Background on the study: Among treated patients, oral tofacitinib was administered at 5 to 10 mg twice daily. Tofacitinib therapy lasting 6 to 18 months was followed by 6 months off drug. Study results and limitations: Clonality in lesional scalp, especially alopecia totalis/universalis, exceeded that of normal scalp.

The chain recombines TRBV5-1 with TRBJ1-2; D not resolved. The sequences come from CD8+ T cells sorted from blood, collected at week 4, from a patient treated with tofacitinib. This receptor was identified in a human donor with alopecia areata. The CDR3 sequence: CASSLIGYGYTF. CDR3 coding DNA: TGCGCCAGCAGCTTAATAGGCTATGGCTACACCTTC.